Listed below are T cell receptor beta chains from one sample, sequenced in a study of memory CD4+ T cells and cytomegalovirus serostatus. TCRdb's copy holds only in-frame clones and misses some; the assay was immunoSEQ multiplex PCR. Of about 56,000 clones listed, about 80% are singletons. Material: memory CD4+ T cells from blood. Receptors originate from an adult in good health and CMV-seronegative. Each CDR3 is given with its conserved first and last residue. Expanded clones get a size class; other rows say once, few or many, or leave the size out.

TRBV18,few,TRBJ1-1,CASSPQGGTEAFF
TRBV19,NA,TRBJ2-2,CASSIASGGHTGELFF
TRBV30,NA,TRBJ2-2,CAWSHLDRTTGELFF
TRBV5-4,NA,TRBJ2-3,CASSFPTSTDTQYF
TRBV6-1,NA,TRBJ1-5,CASSGMGQLNQPQHF
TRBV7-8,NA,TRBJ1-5,CASSLAGQPQHF
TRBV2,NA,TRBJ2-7,CASKRAGVFSYEQYF
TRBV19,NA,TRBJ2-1,CASTLGRRIGYNEQFF
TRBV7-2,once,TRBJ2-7,CASRGYRDEQYF
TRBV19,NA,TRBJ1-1,CASSREGRGVTEAFF
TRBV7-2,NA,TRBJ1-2,CASSFRGTVTYGYTF
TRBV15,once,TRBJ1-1,CATSRDGILAFF
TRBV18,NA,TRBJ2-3,CASSPATDTQYF
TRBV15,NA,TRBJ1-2,CATSREVGYGYTF
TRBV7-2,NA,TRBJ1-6,CASSLLSGGWDSPLHF
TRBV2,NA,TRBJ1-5,CASSAATGGYQPQHF
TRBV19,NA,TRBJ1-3,CASSIGEISGNTIYF
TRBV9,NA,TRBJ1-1,CASSVLDRADTEAFF
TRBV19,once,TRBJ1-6,CASSTITGTGYNSPLHF
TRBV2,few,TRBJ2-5,CASSSSRQETQYF
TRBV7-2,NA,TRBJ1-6,CASSRRQGDSPLHF
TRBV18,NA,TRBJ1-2,CASSPPVARGYTF
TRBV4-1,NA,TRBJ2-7,CASSLSGTGTSYEQYF
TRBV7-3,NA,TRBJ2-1,CASSPARLAGEYNEQFF
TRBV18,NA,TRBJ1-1,CASSGTENTEAFF
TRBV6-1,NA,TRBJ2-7,CASSSQAYEQYF
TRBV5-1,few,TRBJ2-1,CASSPLGGADEQFF
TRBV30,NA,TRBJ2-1,CAWSGTSSYNEQFF
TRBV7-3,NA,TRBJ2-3,CASSSSGGTDTQYF
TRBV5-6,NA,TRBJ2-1,CASSQHLAGEQFF
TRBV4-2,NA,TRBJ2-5,CASSQEVWVGGPWGQETQYF
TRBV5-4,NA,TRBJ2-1,CASSLDWNEQFF
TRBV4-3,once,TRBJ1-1,CASSQKGRVTEAFF
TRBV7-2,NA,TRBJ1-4,CASSLNFGGKLFF
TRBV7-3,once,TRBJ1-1,CASSPTGPMNTEAFF
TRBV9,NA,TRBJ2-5,CASSYGGEQETQYF
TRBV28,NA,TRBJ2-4,CASSSDTPLAKNIQYF
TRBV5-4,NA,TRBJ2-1,CASREDQGSYNEQFF
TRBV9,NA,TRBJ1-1,CASSVYGNTEAFF
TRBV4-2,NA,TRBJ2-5,CASSQRGLQETQYF
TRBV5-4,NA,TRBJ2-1,CASSSQGRVDNEQFF
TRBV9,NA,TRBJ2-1,CASSAPKGQGTYNEQFF
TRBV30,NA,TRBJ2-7,CAWSITGGLGYEQYF
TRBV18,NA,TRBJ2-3,CASSPYLSMLSDTQYF
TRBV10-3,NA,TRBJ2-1,CAIRGDRALYNEQFF
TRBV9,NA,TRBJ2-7,CASSVGTQGKEQYF
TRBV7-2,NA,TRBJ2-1,CASSRGRNEQFF
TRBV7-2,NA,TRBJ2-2,CASSLQVNTGELFF
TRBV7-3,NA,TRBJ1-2,CASSRTGGGYGYTF
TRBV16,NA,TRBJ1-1,CASSWGGQNTEAFF
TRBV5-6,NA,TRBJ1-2,CASSLVTPSNYGYTF
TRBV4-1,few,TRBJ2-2,CASTPTKGLWPRGSGELFF
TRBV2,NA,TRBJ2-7,CASRVQGPTYEQYF
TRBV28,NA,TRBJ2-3,CASSLDPSGVTQYF
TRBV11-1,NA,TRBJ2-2,CASTWGGPGELFF